What follows is one T cell receptor (beta chain) and its context. The entry originates in a study of T cells in localized non-small cell lung cancer. Libraries were prepared by immunoSEQ multiplex PCR; TCRdb keeps only in-frame clonotypes and omits some of them. The sample records about 130,000 clones, about 90% being singletons. CDR1 MNHNY and CDR2 SVGAGI come from the germline V gene (reference sequence). The CDR3 has 13 residues. After removal of 8 bases from V and 5 bases from J, the junction contained 6 bases not matched to a gene. The V gene is TRBV6-6, the J gene TRBJ2-7; TRBD2 matches at 10 bases. Specimen: peripheral blood, collected before any cancer treatment. The sequence was obtained from an older female donor with stage I lung adenocarcinoma. CDR3 DNA sequence: TGTGCCAGCTCCCCTCTAGCGGGAGACGAGCAGTACTTC. Translating gives CASSPLAGDEQYF.